Included here is one T cell receptor beta chain sequence, with context. The antigen it recognizes is unknown. No base quality information exists; no much larger clone differs at one position. This entry is derived from a study of blood T cell repertoires in COVID-19 (dated by TCRdb to about 2020). About the full investigation: Samples covering the acute and convalescent phases of COVID-19 were provided by collaborators in the United States, Italy and Spain. The material from the prospective study consisted of cDNA or gDNA derived from T cells, B-cell-depleted T cells, or PBMCs. Subjects who had been exposed to COVID-19, were actively infected with it, or had recovered from it provided the deeply sampled blood TCRbeta repertoires that made up the dataset. The repertoires were released in a freely available public database intended as a resource for research on the immune response to SARS-CoV-2. The samples were drawn from the first 160 participants of the ongoing ImmuneRACE study and from over a thousand subjects provided by 6 global collaborators. Sample metadata almost always included a de-identified subject ID, COVID-19 status, age in years and sex. Where HLA class I and class II types were available, the types were taken from metadata supplied by the sample provider, not from assay-based typing.

What the study reported, not specific to this receptor: The quantity of clinical and demographic metadata differed by source and by participant and was supplied without curation.

Participants in the prospective study were aged roughly 18 to 89 years, lived in over 20 United States geographic areas, and enrolled through a virtual design. Cohort assignment in the prospective study relied on participant-reported clinical history from a screening survey and a study questionnaire. Recovered participants in ImmuneRACE Cohort 3 were defined by two consecutive negative NP/OP PCR tests, clearance by a healthcare professional, or resolution of symptoms. In the prospective study, whole blood, serum and a nasopharyngeal or oropharyngeal swab were collected from each participant by mobile phlebotomists. Participants in the prospective study had the option to provide additional blood draws and questionnaires over an approximately 2-month period. Before DNA extraction, prospective study blood samples were shipped either frozen or at room temperature. TCRbeta CDR3 regions were amplified from genomic DNA by means of the immunoSEQ Assay, a bias-controlled multiplex PCR. Regarding the original processing steps: Within the assay, amplification of reference gene primers was used to estimate how many nucleated cells each sample contained. Sequence reads were collapsed and filtered to measure the absolute abundance of every unique TCRbeta CDR3 rearrangement. For each sample, productive Simpson clonality was calculated as the square root of Simpson's diversity index across productive rearrangements. This is the immuneACCESS table as TCRdb keeps it, with only in-frame sequences that have V and J called. A part of the clones is gone; compared with another copy, unresolved V genes explain less than half, and the rest is unexplained. V and J calls and clone size are as listed in that table; D and trimming were resolved from the DNA. In all, the sample holds roughly 200,000 clones, and 75% to 90% of those were seen once. The ten largest clones capture around 20% of the sample.

Specimen: PBMCs or T cells enriched from blood (not recorded which). The origin of this receptor is a man between 35 and 55 years old who had recovered from COVID-19.

In nucleotides, the sequence is TGTGCCAGCTTACGGGACAGGGGGTTCACTGAAGCTTTCTTT. This gives the protein CASLRDRGFTEAFF. The rearrangement joined TRBV5-8 to TRBJ1-1; 11 central nucleotides agree with TRBD1. V ends up 7 bases short and J 4 bases short, with an unmatched junction base count of 6. CDR1 and CDR2, looked up from the germline V gene, are SGHTS and YDEGEE. There are 14 amino acids in the CDR3, from cysteine to phenylalanine inclusive. The retained sequence is limited to the CDR3, 42 bases, with the frame set at the first base. Extended through the reference TRBV5-8 and TRBJ1-1 proteins, this CDR3 yields the full variable domain: EAGVTQSPTHLIKTRGQQATLRCSPISGHTSVYWYQQALGLGLQFLLWYDEGEERNRGNFPPRFSGRQFPNYSSELNVNALELEDSALYLCASLRDRGFTEAFFGQGTRLTVV.